This T cell receptor (beta chain) was recovered during a study of breast tumors, draining lymph nodes, adjacent tissues. This clonotype has only one observation. TCRdb reprocessed the multiplex PCR reads with MiXCR, giving one entry per CDR3 protein. The sample lists fewer than 300,000 distinct CDR3 sequences, 32% seen once, with 1.1% to 1.5% in the top ten. Axillary draining lymph nodes of breast cancer patients supplied the node samples. With V trimmed by 11 bases and J by 4 bases, 10 bases remained unmatched. This CDR3 has 14 residues. Germline CDR1 reads LNHNV; CDR2 reads YYDKDF (reference sequence).

V and J are TRBV15 and TRBJ2-5; 10 nucleotides line up with TRBD1. The TCR originated in a female donor with breast cancer. Some clones in this sample may be carry-over from other donors' samples. The material sequenced was axillary lymph node tissue. This CDR3 reads CAPPRDRGRETQYF. CDR3 in DNA: TGTGCCCCGCCCCGGGACAGGGGACGAGAGACCCAGTACTTC.